This T cell receptor (beta chain) was sequenced in a study of CD8+ T cells in alopecia areata. Notes on the study in general: TCR sharing across patients was less clear than in mice, possibly HLA-related.

CDR3 size: 13 residues. Germline-derived CDR1 and CDR2 are SGDLS and YYNGEE. Trimming shortened V by 3 bases and J by 8 bases, and 11 bases separated the two germline ends. It was from PBMCs that CD4+ and CD8+ T cells were sorted. cDNA prepared by RNA extraction and subsequent reverse transcription served as the template for sequencing. Profiling relied on immunoSEQ multiplex PCR, and the TCRdb table lists in-frame clones only, not all of them. Of approximately 150,000 clones detected, 55% appear once; the ten largest clones hold less than 5%. This clone turned up a few times. The antigen is unknown. This clonotype originated in a human donor in good health. The material sequenced was CD4+ T cells sorted from blood. The V and J genes are TRBV9 and TRBJ2-2; no firm D call. The CDR3 coding sequence is TGTGCCAGCAGCGCGGCCACTCAAGGGGAGCTGTTTTTT. Translated, it gives CASSAATQGELFF.